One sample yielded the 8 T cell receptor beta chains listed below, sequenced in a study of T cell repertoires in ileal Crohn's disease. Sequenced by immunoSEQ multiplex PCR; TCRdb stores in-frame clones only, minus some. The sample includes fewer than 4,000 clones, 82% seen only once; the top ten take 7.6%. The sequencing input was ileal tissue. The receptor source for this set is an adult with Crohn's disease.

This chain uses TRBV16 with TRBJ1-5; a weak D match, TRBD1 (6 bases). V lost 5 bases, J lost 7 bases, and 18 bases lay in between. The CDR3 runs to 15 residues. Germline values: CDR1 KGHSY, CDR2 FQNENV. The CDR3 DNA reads TGTGCCAGCAGCACCCACCCGAGGGGGGGACAGCCCCAGCATTTT. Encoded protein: CASSTHPRGGQPQHF.

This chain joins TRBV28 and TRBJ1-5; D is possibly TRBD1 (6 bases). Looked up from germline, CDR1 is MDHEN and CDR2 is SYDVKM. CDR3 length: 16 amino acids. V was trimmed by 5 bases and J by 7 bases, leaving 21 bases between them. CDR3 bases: TGTGCCAGCAGTGTAGGGGGGGCCCCCGTTTGGCAGCCCCAGCATTTT. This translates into CASSVGGAPVWQPQHF.

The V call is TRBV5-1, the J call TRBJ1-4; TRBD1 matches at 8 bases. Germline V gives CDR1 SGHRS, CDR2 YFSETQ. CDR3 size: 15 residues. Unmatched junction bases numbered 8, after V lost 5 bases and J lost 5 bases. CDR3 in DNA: TGCGCCAGCAGTATAGGACGACAGGGGAATGAAAAACTGTTTTTT. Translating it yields CASSIGRQGNEKLFF.

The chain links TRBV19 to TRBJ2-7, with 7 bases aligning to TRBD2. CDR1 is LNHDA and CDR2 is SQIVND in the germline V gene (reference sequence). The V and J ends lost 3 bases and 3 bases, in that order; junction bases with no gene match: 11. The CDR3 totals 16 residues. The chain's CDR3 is CASSIMGLPPIYEQYF. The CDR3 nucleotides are TGTGCCAGTAGTATTATGGGACTACCGCCCATCTACGAGCAGTACTTC. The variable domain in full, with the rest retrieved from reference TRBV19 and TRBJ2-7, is DGGITQSPKYLFRKEGQNVTLSCEQNLNHDAMYWYRQDPGQGLRLIYYSQIVNDFQKGDIAEGYSVSREKKESFPLTVTSAQKNPTAFYLCASSIMGLPPIYEQYFGPGTRLTVT.

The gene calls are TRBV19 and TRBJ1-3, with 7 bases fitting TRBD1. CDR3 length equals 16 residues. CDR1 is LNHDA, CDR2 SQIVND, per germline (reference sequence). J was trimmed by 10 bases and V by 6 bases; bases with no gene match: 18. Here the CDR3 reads CASRGDSLASPGTIYF. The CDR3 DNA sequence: TGTGCCAGTAGAGGGGACAGTCTCGCCTCCCCGGGGACCATATATTTT.

CDR3 region: CAWSWGQGNTYEQYF. CDR3 in DNA: TGTGCCTGGAGTTGGGGACAGGGGAACACCTACGAGCAGTACTTC. The J gene is TRBJ2-7, the V gene TRBV30; 10 bases map to TRBD1. This CDR3 contains 15 residues. Looked up from germline, CDR1 is GTSNPN and CDR2 is SVGIG (reference sequence). V lost 2 bases and J lost 2; bases outside the gene matches: 6.

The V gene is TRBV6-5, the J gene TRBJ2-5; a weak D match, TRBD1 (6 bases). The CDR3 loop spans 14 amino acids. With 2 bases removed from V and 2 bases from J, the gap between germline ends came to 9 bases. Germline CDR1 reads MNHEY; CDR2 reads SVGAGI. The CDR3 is CASSYGGPQETQYF. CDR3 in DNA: TGTGCCAGCAGTTACGGGGGCCCTCAAGAGACCCAGTACTTC.

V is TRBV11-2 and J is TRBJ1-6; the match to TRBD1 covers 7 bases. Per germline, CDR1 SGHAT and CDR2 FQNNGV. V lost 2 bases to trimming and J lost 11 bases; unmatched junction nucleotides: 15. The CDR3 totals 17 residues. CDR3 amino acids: CASSLRPPDRAMAPLHF. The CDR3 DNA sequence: TGTGCCAGCAGCTTAAGGCCCCCAGACAGGGCAATGGCACCCCTCCACTTT.